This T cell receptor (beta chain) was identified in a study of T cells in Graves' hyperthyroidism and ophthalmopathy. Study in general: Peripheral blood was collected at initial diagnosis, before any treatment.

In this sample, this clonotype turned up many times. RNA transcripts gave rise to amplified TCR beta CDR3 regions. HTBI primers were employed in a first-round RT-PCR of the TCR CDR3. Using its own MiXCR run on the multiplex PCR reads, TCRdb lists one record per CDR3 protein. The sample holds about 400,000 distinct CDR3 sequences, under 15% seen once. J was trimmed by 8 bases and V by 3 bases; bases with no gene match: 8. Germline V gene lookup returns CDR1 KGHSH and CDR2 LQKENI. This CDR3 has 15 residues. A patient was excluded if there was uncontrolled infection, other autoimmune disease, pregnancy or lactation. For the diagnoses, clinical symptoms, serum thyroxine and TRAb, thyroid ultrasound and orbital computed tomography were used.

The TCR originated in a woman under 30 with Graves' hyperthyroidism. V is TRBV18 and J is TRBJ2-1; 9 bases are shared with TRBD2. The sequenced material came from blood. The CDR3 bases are TGTGCCAGCTCACCGGTAGCGGGAGTGCGCGATGAGCAGTTCTTC. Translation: CASSPVAGVRDEQFF.